This T cell receptor (beta chain) was recorded in a study of OX40 agonist ivuxolimab in advanced cancers. Study-level information: As their treatment, patients were administered ivuxolimab, an agonistic anti-OX40 (CD134) antibody. Three dose-escalation patients had partial responses: one with hepatocellular carcinoma and two with cutaneous melanoma.

Whole-study findings and limits: CD4+ and CD8+ blood T cells expanded clonally by week 6 at 0.1 to 3.0 mg/kg.

Concerning this clone itself: Antigen: not known.

Some clones are missing from TCRdb's copy, which holds only in-frame ones; the method was immunoSEQ multiplex PCR. This table holds tens of thousands of clones, approximately 81% found once. The CDR3 totals 14 residues. With 5 bases removed from V and 1 base from J, the gap between germline ends came to 9 bases. Germline loops: CDR1 SGHTA, CDR2 FQGNSA. The chain joins TRBV7-2 to TRBJ1-3; D is unresolved. This TCR was recovered from an adult with an advanced solid tumor such as melanoma, head and neck, liver or kidney cancer. Source: CD4+ or CD8+ T cells sorted from blood, taken in a trial of the OX40 agonist ivuxolimab. The CDR3 sequence is CASSRTGSGNTIYF. In DNA form, the CDR3 reads TGTGCCAGCAGCCGTACGGGTTCTGGAAACACCATATATTTT.